These 28 T cell receptor beta chains were sequenced from one sample in a study of CXCR3-negative and CXCR3-positive naive CD8 T cells. Through 5' RACE with UMI labels, the TRB cDNA libraries were prepared. TCRdb reprocessed the 5' RACE reads, with one entry per CDR3 protein and no DNA. Its table records roughly 8,200 distinct CDR3 sequences. The sample comprised naive CXCR3- CD8+ T cells from blood. Subset indicated: CD45RO-CCR7+CD27+CD95- naive CD8+ T cells lacking CXCR3 (TNR3-). The origin of the receptors is a human donor in good health. Some clones in this sample may be carry-over from other donors' samples.

This chain connects TRBV9 to TRBJ2-3. The CDR3 is made up of 12 amino acids. Germline CDR1 is SGDLS and CDR2 is YYNGEE. The CDR3: CASSVGADTQYF.

The chain joins TRBV29-1 to TRBJ2-2; TCRdb returns TRBD1, unconfirmable since there is no DNA. There are 13 residues in the CDR3. Per germline, CDR1 SQVTM and CDR2 ANQGSEA. The CDR3 sequence: CSGRQGGTGELFF.

The V call is TRBV29-1, the J call TRBJ1-1; the TRBD1 assignment by TCRdb is unverifiable without DNA. The CDR3 sequence is 12 residues long. Looked up from germline, CDR1 is SQVTM and CDR2 is ANQGSEA. The CDR3 here is CSVTGMNTEAFF.

This clonotype is labeled medium-sized based on frequency. The chain has TRBV6-6 and TRBJ1-1; the D call from TCRdb, TRBD1, cannot be confirmed without DNA. CDR3 size: 14 residues. Germline loops: CDR1 MNHNY, CDR2 SVGAGI (reference sequence). The CDR3 sequence is CASSWDRENTEAFF.

In terms of frequency, this clonotype is medium-sized. CDR3 loop: CATSGTVYHSGANVLTF. The chain combines TRBV25-1 with TRBJ2-6; there is no DNA to check the TCRdb D call of TRBD1. The germline CDR1 and CDR2 sequences are MGHDK and SYGVNS. The CDR3 spans 17 residues.

V usage is TRBV28 and J usage is TRBJ2-7. Germline values: CDR1 MDHEN, CDR2 SYDVKM. The CDR3 is 16 amino acids. CDR3 amino acids: CASSLAAVRISYEQYF.

The gene calls are TRBV6-2 or TRBV6-3 and TRBJ2-1. From germline, CDR1 is MNHEY and CDR2 SVGEGT. This CDR3 spans 17 amino acids. CDR3 region: CASSPYTVDSSYNEQFF.

The chain is built from TRBV29-1 and TRBJ2-7; TCRdb selects TRBD1, and the lack of DNA leaves this call unchecked. CDR1 and CDR2 from the germline V gene are SQVTM and ANQGSEA. The CDR3 totals 12 residues. CDR3 in amino acids: CSAGGSSYEQYF.

Measured by frequency, this clonotype is medium-sized. The chain employs TRBV10-3 and TRBJ1-2; lacking DNA, the TRBD1 call made by TCRdb goes unchecked. The CDR3 has 15 amino acids. The germline CDR1 and CDR2 sequences are ENHRY and SYGVKD. Here the CDR3 reads CAISESVRTVYGYTF.

This chain uses TRBV11-3 with TRBJ2-5; TCRdb's D call of TRBD1 is untestable without DNA. In germline, CDR1 is SGHNT, CDR2 YENEEA. This CDR3 has 15 residues. The CDR3 region is CASSLKTGVGETQYF.

The rearrangement joins TRBV7-6 to TRBJ1-6; TCRdb indicates TRBD1, and absent DNA this call remains unverified. The CDR3 totals 15 residues. Germline loops: CDR1 SGHVS, CDR2 FNYEAQ. The CDR3 sequence is CASSHSTGVGSPLHF.

Measured by frequency, this clonotype is medium-sized. This chain connects TRBV20-1 to TRBJ2-4; TCRdb selects TRBD1, and the lack of DNA leaves this call unchecked. The germline gives CDR1 DFQATT, CDR2 SNEGSKA (reference sequence). The CDR3 loop spans 15 amino acids. The CDR3 here is CSAGDREETKNIQYF.

This CDR3 is CSVAGGTDSNTEAFF. The chain carries TRBV29-1 and TRBJ1-1; the D call of TRBD1 rests on TCRdb alone, since no DNA is present to check it. The CDR3 has 15 residues. Germline assignment: CDR1 SQVTM and CDR2 ANQGSEA.

The CDR3 protein is CSGRDYNEQFF. The chain has TRBV29-1 and TRBJ2-1; TCRdb's assignment of TRBD1 cannot be checked, as there is no DNA. The CDR3 runs 11 residues. Germline V gives CDR1 SQVTM, CDR2 ANQGSEA.

Its frequency marks this clonotype as medium-sized. The chain is built from TRBV29-1 and TRBJ2-7. The CDR3 sequence is 12 residues long. Germline lookup yields CDR1 SQVTM and CDR2 ANQGSEA. CDR3 sequence reads: CSVDLGTYEQYF.

Its frequency marks this clonotype as medium-sized. This CDR3 reads CASSLLGGPGAARLTDQPQHF. The rearrangement joins TRBV27 to TRBJ1-5; TCRdb picks TRBD1, but there is no DNA to check that call. The CDR3 is 21 residues long. CDR1 MNHEY and CDR2 SMNVEV come from the germline V gene (reference sequence).

The chain employs TRBV6-5 and TRBJ1-1; TCRdb names TRBD1, which stays unverified in the absence of DNA. The CDR3 is 14 amino acids. Germline V gene sequence: CDR1 MNHEY, CDR2 SVGAGI. The CDR3 loop is CASSWRRENTEAFF.

The chain recombines TRBV5-4 with TRBJ2-3. Germline values: CDR1 SGHNT, CDR2 YYREEE (reference sequence). This CDR3 comprises 12 residues. CDR3 amino acids: CASSFRPDTQYF.

The gene calls are TRBV7-9 and TRBJ2-1. The CDR3 is 12 residues long. Germline CDR1 reads SEHNR; CDR2 reads FQNEAQ (reference sequence). The CDR3 spells CASREPHEEQFF.

The gene calls are TRBV5-5 and TRBJ1-1. CDR1 and CDR2 (germline): SGHKS, YYEKEE (reference sequence). This CDR3 has 15 amino acids. The CDR3 sequence is CASSLVWGGDTEAFF. The variable domain in full, completed from reference TRBV5-5 and TRBJ1-1, reads DAGVTQSPTHLIKTRGQQVTLRCSPISGHKSVSWYQQVLGQGPQFIFQYYEKEERGRGNFPDRFSARQFPNYSSELNVNALLLGDSALYLCASSLVWGGDTEAFFGQGTRLTVV.

This chain joins TRBV29-1 and TRBJ1-5. Germline CDR1 and CDR2: SQVTM and ANQGSEA. The CDR3 length is 14 residues. CDR3 residues: CSVVQTGPGEPQHF. Together with reference TRBV29-1 and TRBJ1-5, the CDR3 gives the full variable domain: SAVISQKPSRDICQRGTSLTIQCQVDSQVTMMFWYRQQPGQSLTLIATANQGSEATYESGFVIDKFPISRPNLTFSTLTVSNMSPEDSSIYLCSVVQTGPGEPQHFGDGTRLSIL.

CDR3 protein: CASSPDRVSYNEQFF. This chain uses TRBV14 with TRBJ2-1; no DNA is available, so the TRBD1 call from TCRdb remains unchecked. CDR1 SGHDN and CDR2 FVKESK come from the germline V gene. This CDR3 is built from 15 residues.

This clonotype is labeled medium-sized based on frequency. The V and J genes are TRBV29-1 and TRBJ2-2. Germline lookup yields CDR1 SQVTM and CDR2 ANQGSEA. The CDR3 is made up of 13 amino acids. CDR3 protein: CSVVRVDTGELFF.

This chain joins TRBV5-1 and TRBJ2-1; TCRdb's assignment of TRBD2 cannot be checked, as there is no DNA. This CDR3 has 17 residues. Germline-derived CDR1 and CDR2 are SGHRS and YFSETQ. The chain's CDR3 is CASSLMDSGGIYNEQFF.

CDR3 sequence reads: CASSPNGDLRPSGANVLTF. This rearrangement joins TRBV6-5 to TRBJ2-6; the TRBD1 assignment by TCRdb is unverifiable without DNA. The germline gives CDR1 MNHEY, CDR2 SVGAGI. CDR3 length: 19 residues.

This clonotype counts as medium-sized by frequency. V and J are TRBV7-9 and TRBJ2-1; TCRdb returns TRBD1, unconfirmable since there is no DNA. Germline CDR1 and CDR2: SEHNR and FQNEAQ (reference sequence). The CDR3 spans 14 residues. The CDR3 reads CASSIRDQDNEQFF.

V usage is TRBV2 and J usage is TRBJ2-7; the D call of TRBD1 rests on TCRdb alone, since no DNA is present to check it. Per the germline V gene, CDR1 is SNHLY and CDR2 is FYNNEI. This CDR3 is built from 14 residues. This CDR3 is CATPGGTNSYEQYF. Together with reference TRBV2 and TRBJ2-7, the CDR3 gives the full variable domain: EPEVTQTPSHQVTQMGQEVILRCVPISNHLYFYWYRQILGQKVEFLVSFYNNEISEKSEIFDDQFSVERPDGSNFTLKIRSTKLEDSAMYFCATPGGTNSYEQYFGPGTRLTVT.

By frequency, this clonotype registers medium-sized. V gene TRBV4-1 combines with J gene TRBJ2-7. Germline V lookup: CDR1 MGHRA, CDR2 YSYEKL. The CDR3 runs to 14 residues. The chain's CDR3 is CASSQEDGVYEQYF.